The 17 T cell receptor beta chains presented below share a single source sample, sequenced in a study of OX40 agonist ivuxolimab in advanced cancers. Method: immunoSEQ multiplex PCR; TCRdb's copy keeps in-frame clones and lacks some. The sample lists some 69,000 clones; 80% to 90% were seen once. The sample was CD4+ or CD8+ T cells sorted from blood, taken in a trial of the OX40 agonist ivuxolimab. The origin of the receptors is an adult with an advanced solid tumor such as melanoma, head and neck, liver or kidney cancer.

This clone came up once. This chain links TRBV18 with TRBJ2-7; 9 bases are shared with TRBD2. This CDR3 has 15 amino acids. CDR1 is KGHSH, CDR2 LQKENI, per germline. With V trimmed by 3 bases and J by 3 bases, 6 bases remained unmatched. DNA for the CDR3: TGTGCCAGCTCACCTGCTAGCGGGATAAACTACGAGCAGTACTTC. Amino acids: CASSPASGINYEQYF.

This clone was detected only a few times. The J gene is TRBJ2-5, the V gene TRBV27; possibly TRBD2 for D (5 bases). The germline V gene encodes CDR1 MNHEY and CDR2 SMNVEV (reference sequence). V was clipped by 3 bases and J by 4 bases, with 6 bases between them. This CDR3 comprises 12 residues. This CDR3 is CASSFEGETQYF. The CDR3 bases are TGTGCCAGCAGTTTTGAGGGAGAGACCCAGTACTTC.

The chain joins TRBV9 to TRBJ2-7; D perhaps matches TRBD2 (5 bases). The CDR3 covers 15 residues. V lost 0 bases and J lost 1, with 11 bases in between. CDR1 is SGDLS, CDR2 YYNGEE, per germline. The CDR3 nucleotides are TGTGCCAGCAGCGTAGATTCTCTAGCTTCCTACGAGCAGTACTTC. Translating it yields CASSVDSLASYEQYF.

The V call is TRBV27, the J call TRBJ2-7; TRBD2 agrees at 7 bases. Germline CDR1 is MNHEY and CDR2 is SMNVEV (reference sequence). With V trimmed by 7 bases and J by 7 bases, 13 bases remained unmatched. This CDR3 has 14 residues. The CDR3 nucleotides read TGTGCCAGCACCCCCGGCCCCCGGGGAGGGGAGCAGTACTTC. Its protein is CASTPGPRGGEQYF.

V gene TRBV28 combines with J gene TRBJ2-2, with a weak D call TRBD2 (5 bases). Trimming took off 8 bases at V and 4 bases at J, with 14 bases between the two ends. The CDR3 totals 14 residues. The V gene's germline CDR1 is MDHEN and CDR2 SYDVKM. CDR3 sequence (DNA): TGTGCCAGCCGACGGGGTAGAGCCACCGGGGAGCTGTTTTTT. It translates to CASRRGRATGELFF.

The rearrangement links TRBV29-1 to TRBJ2-3; TRBD2 might be the D (5 bases). The CDR3 consists of 13 residues. V was pared by 3 bases and J by 1 base, with 8 bases between. Germline CDR1 and CDR2: SQVTM and ANQGSEA. The CDR3 DNA reads TGCAGCGTTGAGGTGGGAGGCACAGATACGCAGTATTTT. This gives the protein CSVEVGGTDTQYF.

This chain links TRBV28 with TRBJ2-1, with unresolved D. The CDR3 covers 11 residues. Germline CDR1 and CDR2: MDHEN and SYDVKM. The V end lost 3 bases, the J end lost 15 bases, and 12 bases lay between the germline ends. This chain's CDR3 is CASSFPPSGFF. Here the CDR3 DNA reads TGTGCCAGCAGTTTCCCCCCCTCGGGGTTCTTC.

This rearrangement joins TRBV29-1 to TRBJ1-2; D call uncertain. With 4 bases removed from V and 1 base from J, the gap between germline ends came to 10 bases. Germline CDR1 is SQVTM and CDR2 is ANQGSEA. This CDR3 region has 13 residues. The CDR3 DNA reads TGCAGCGTTGTGTCACGTTTTAACTATGGCTACACCTTC. Translation gives CSVVSRFNYGYTF.

The chain recombines TRBV6-4 with TRBJ1-1; D gene uncertain. The germline V gene has CDR1 MRHNA and CDR2 SNTAGT. This CDR3 has 13 amino acids. V dropped 6 bases and J dropped 2 bases, with 10 bases sitting between them. CDR3 amino acids: CASSFTENTEAFF. The CDR3 DNA is TGTGCCAGCAGCTTTACAGAAAACACTGAAGCTTTCTTT.

J is TRBJ1-5 and V is TRBV27, with D unclear. Between the trimmed V and J ends, which lost 2 bases and 5 bases, there was a span of 7 bases. Germline-derived CDR1 and CDR2 are MNHEY and SMNVEV (reference sequence). The CDR3 is 13 amino acids. CDR3 sequence (DNA): TGTGCCAGCAGTTTAGTTGGATATCAGCCCCAGCATTTT. Amino acid sequence: CASSLVGYQPQHF.

The chain employs TRBV5-4 and TRBJ2-7; 7 bases fit TRBD2. Per the germline V gene, CDR1 is SGHNT and CDR2 is YYREEE (reference sequence). Unmatched junction bases numbered 6, after V lost 4 bases and J lost 2 bases. This CDR3 comprises 14 residues. CDR3 sequence: CASSPGLSTYEQYF. DNA of the CDR3: TGTGCCAGCAGCCCGGGACTATCAACCTACGAGCAGTACTTC.

The chain carries TRBV7-9 and TRBJ1-6, with no clear D. CDR1 and CDR2 (germline): SEHNR, FQNEAQ (reference sequence). This CDR3 comprises 14 residues. V lost 1 base and J 10 bases, leaving 11 bases between the germline ends. The CDR3 nucleotides read TGTGCCAGCAGCTTAGACTTCGGAGGGTCACCCCTCCACTTT. Translated: CASSLDFGGSPLHF.

V gene TRBV28 combines with J gene TRBJ2-2; 10 bases are shared with TRBD2. The CDR3 covers 14 residues. Per germline, CDR1 MDHEN and CDR2 SYDVKM. Trimming at V came to 7 bases and at J to 6 bases, leaving 5 bases not matched to a gene. The DNA of the CDR3 is TGTGCCAGCACTCTAGCGGGAGTGCCCGGGGAGCTGTTTTTT. This gives the protein CASTLAGVPGELFF.

V and J are TRBV5-1 and TRBJ1-1; D gene uncertain. This CDR3 has 16 amino acids. V was pared by 0 bases and J by 1 base, with 13 bases between. In germline, CDR1 is SGHRS, CDR2 YFSETQ. The CDR3 nucleotides are TGCGCCAGCAGCTTGGCCGGCGAGGTACGGAACACTGAAGCTTTCTTT. This gives the protein CASSLAGEVRNTEAFF.

The rearrangement joins TRBV11-3 to TRBJ2-2; D is uncertain. Germline V gene data show CDR1 as SGHNT and CDR2 as YENEEA. The CDR3 has 12 residues. The V gene lost 2 bases and the J gene lost 6 bases, with 4 bases spanning the gap. The DNA for the CDR3 is TGTGCCAGCAGCTTAAACGCCGGGGAGCTGTTTTTT. It encodes CASSLNAGELFF.

The chain couples TRBV4-1 to TRBJ2-3, with D perhaps TRBD1 (5 bases). V was clipped by 0 bases and J by 6 bases, with 16 bases between them. The CDR3 consists of 16 residues. The germline gives CDR1 MGHRA, CDR2 YSYEKL. The CDR3 nucleotides read TGCGCCAGCAGCCAAGATTATGGGTCTGGGGCGGATACGCAGTATTTT. Its translation: CASSQDYGSGADTQYF.

CDR3: CASRPRIHGRAGETQYF. The CDR3 DNA sequence: TGTGCCAGCAGGCCGCGGATTCACGGGAGGGCCGGAGAGACCCAGTACTTC. The rearrangement uses TRBV7-8 and TRBJ2-5, with 8 bases identical to TRBD2. The CDR3 runs 17 residues. Germline assignment: CDR1 SGHVS and CDR2 FQNEAQ. With 6 bases clipped from V and 4 bases from J, the junction kept 16 bases outside the gene matches.